The next 5 T cell receptor beta chains were all read from a single sample in a study of CD8+ T cells in alopecia areata. TCR sequencing used cDNA made by reverse transcription of extracted RNA. Libraries were prepared by immunoSEQ multiplex PCR; TCRdb keeps only in-frame clonotypes and omits some of them. Of around 140,000 clones listed, roughly 64% were seen once; the top ten hold approximately 6.5%. Specimen: CD4+ T cells sorted from blood, collected at week 0. Receptors were obtained from a human donor with alopecia areata.

This clone has a single count. The gene calls are TRBV30 and TRBJ2-7; D gene unclear. The V and J ends lost 1 base and 3 bases respectively, with 4 bases between them. CDR3 length: 11 residues. The germline CDR1 and CDR2 sequences are GTSNPN and SVGIG (reference sequence). The CDR3 region has the DNA TGTGCCTGGAGTGCCGACTACGAGCAGTACTTC. Its translation: CAWSADYEQYF.

This clone has just a few counts. The chain carries TRBV19 and TRBJ2-1; D may be TRBD2 (5 bases). CDR1 is LNHDA and CDR2 is SQIVND in the germline V gene (reference sequence). CDR3 length: 12 amino acids. The V gene lost 6 bases and the J gene lost 6 bases, with 9 bases spanning the gap. CDR3 nucleotide sequence: TGTGCCAGTAGCGTCGGGGTCAATGAGCAGTTCTTC. Its translation: CASSVGVNEQFF.

The chain is built from TRBV5-1 and TRBJ2-5; 7 nucleotides align to TRBD2. Trimming cost V 4 bases and J 0 bases; bases outside gene matches: 9. The CDR3 loop spans 16 amino acids. From germline, CDR1 is SGHRS and CDR2 YFSETQ. The CDR3 loop is CASSVQRAGHQETQYF. DNA of the CDR3: TGCGCCAGCAGCGTACAAAGAGCGGGGCACCAAGAGACCCAGTACTTC.

With respect to this clone: Distinct nucleotide sequences in the sample also encode this CDR3. The V and J genes are TRBV29-1 and TRBJ2-3; D is uncertain. The CDR3 runs to 10 residues. Trimming cost V 3 bases and J 2 bases, with 0 bases left between them. CDR1 is SQVTM, CDR2 ANQGSEA, per germline. The CDR3 here is CSVDTDTQYF. CDR3 sequence (DNA): TGCAGCGTTGACACAGATACGCAGTATTTT.

The V call is TRBV5-4, the J call TRBJ1-2, with D possibly matching TRBD1 (5 bases). This CDR3 region has 13 residues. CDR1 is SGHNT, CDR2 YYREEE, per germline (reference sequence). V lost 0 bases to trimming and J lost 8 bases, with 11 bases between them. CDR3 protein: CASSLAGGSGYTF. DNA of the CDR3: TGTGCCAGCAGCTTGGCCGGGGGTAGCGGCTACACCTTC. The full variable domain, rest sourced from reference TRBV5-4 and TRBJ1-2, is ETGVTQSPTHLIKTRGQQVTLRCSSQSGHNTVSWYQQALGQGPQFIFQYYREEENGRGNFPPRFSGLQFPNYSSELNVNALELDDSALYLCASSLAGGSGYTFGSGTRLTVV.